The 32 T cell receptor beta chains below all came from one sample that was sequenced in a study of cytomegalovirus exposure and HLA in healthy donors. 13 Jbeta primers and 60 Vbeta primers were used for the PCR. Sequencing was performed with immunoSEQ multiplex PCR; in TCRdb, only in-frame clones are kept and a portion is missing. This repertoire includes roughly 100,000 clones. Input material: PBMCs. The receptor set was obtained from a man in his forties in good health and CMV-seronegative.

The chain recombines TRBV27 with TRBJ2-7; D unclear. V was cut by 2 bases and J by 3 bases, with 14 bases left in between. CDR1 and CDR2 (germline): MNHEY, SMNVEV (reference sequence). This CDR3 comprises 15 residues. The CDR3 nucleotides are TGTGCCAGCAGTTTACCGGGTTCCCCTTACTACGAGCAGTACTTC. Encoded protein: CASSLPGSPYYEQYF.

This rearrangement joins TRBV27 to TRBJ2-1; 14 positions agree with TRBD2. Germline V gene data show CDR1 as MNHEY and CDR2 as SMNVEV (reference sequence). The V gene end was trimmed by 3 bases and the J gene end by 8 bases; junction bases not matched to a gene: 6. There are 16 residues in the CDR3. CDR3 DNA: TGTGCCAGCAGTTTCCGACTAGCGGGAGGGCTCGATGAGCAGTTCTTC. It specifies CASSFRLAGGLDEQFF.

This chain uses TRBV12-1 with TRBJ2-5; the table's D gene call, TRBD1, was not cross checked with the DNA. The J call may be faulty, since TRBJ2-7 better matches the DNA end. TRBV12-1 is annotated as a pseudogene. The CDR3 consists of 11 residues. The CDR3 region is CAKNRGYEQYF. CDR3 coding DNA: TGTGCCAAGAACAGGGGTTACGAGCAGTACTTC.

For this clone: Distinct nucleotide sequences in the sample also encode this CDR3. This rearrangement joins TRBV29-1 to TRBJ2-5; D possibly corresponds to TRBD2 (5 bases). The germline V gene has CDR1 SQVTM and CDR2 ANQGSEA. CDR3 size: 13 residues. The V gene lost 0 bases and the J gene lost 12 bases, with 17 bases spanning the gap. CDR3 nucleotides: TGCAGCGTTGAAGAGGGCACACGACGGGGAAAGTACTTC. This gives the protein CSVEEGTRRGKYF.

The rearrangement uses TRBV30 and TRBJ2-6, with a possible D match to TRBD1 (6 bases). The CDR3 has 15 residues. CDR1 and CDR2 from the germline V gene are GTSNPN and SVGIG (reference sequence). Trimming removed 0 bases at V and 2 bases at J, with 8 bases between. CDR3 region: CAWSVGGTGANVLTF. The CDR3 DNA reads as TGTGCCTGGAGTGTAGGGGGAACTGGGGCCAACGTCCTGACTTTC. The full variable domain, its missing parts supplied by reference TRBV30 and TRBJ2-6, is SQTIHQWPATLVQPVGSPLSLECTVEGTSNPNLYWYRQAAGRGLQLLFYSVGIGQISSEVPQNLSASRPQDRQFILSSKKLLLSDSGFYLCAWSVGGTGANVLTFGAGSRLTVL.

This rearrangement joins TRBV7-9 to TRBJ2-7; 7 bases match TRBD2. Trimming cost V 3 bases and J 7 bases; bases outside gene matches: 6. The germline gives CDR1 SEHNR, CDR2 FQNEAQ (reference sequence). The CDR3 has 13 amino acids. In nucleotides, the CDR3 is TGTGCCAGCAGCTTCGGGGGGTCGGGTGAGCAGTACTTC. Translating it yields CASSFGGSGEQYF.

CDR3 loop: CSVGATDTQYF. In DNA, the CDR3 is TGCAGCGTTGGGGCTACAGATACGCAGTATTTT. V gene TRBV29-1 combines with J gene TRBJ2-3; the D is unclear. This CDR3 comprises 11 residues. V was trimmed by 4 bases and J by 3 bases, leaving 5 bases between them. Germline V gives CDR1 SQVTM, CDR2 ANQGSEA.

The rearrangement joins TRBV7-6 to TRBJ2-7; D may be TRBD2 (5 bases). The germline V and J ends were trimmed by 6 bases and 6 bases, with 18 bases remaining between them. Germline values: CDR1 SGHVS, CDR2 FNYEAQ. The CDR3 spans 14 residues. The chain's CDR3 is CASSPGTEHTEQYF. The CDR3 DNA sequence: TGTGCCAGCAGTCCGGGAACAGAGCACACCGAGCAGTACTTC.

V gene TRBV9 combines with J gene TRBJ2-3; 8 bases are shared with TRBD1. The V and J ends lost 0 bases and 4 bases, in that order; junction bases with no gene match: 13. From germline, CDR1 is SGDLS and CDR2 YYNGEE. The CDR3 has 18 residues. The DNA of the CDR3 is TGTGCCAGCAGCGTAGTGGGGCCTTGGACAGGGAGCGCAGATACGCAGTATTTT. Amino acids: CASSVVGPWTGSADTQYF.

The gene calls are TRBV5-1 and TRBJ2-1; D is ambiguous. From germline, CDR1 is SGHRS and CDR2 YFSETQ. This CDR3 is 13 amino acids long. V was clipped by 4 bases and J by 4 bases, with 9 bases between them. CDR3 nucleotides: TGCGCCAGCAGCCTCAAGCCGTACAATGAGCAGTTCTTC. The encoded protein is CASSLKPYNEQFF.

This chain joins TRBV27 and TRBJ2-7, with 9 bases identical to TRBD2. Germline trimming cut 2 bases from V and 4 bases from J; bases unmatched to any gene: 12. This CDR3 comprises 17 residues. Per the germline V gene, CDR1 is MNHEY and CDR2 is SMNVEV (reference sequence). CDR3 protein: CASSLRVPRLAVYEQYF. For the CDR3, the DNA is TGTGCCAGCAGTTTACGTGTCCCGCGACTAGCGGTTTACGAGCAGTACTTC.

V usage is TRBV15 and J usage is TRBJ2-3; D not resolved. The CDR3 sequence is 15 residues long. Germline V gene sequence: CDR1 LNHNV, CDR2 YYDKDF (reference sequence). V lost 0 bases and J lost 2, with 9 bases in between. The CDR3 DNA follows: TGTGCCACCAGCAGAGATTACTCTAACACAGATACGCAGTATTTT. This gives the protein CATSRDYSNTDTQYF.

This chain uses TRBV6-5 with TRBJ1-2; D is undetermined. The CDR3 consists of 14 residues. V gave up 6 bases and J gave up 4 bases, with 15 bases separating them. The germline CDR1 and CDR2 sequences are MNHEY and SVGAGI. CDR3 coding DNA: TGTGCCAGCAGGATGAGCGGTTCCGGCTATGGCTACACCTTC. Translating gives CASRMSGSGYGYTF.

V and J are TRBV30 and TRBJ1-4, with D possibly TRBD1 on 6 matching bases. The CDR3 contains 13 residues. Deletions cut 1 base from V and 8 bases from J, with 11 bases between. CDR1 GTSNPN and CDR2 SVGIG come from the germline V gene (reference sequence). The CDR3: CAWSGQGSEKLFF. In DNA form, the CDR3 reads TGTGCCTGGAGTGGGCAGGGGAGCGAAAAACTGTTTTTT.

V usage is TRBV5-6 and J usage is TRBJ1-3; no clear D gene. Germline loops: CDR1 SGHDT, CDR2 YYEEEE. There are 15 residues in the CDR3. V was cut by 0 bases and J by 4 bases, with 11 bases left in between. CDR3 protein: CASSLGELPGNTIYF. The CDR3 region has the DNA TGTGCCAGCAGCTTGGGTGAACTCCCAGGAAACACCATATATTTT.

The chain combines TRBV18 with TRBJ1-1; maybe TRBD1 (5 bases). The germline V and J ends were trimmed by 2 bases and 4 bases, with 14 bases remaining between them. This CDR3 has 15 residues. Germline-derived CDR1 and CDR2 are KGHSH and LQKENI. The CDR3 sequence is CASSPLGDGSTEAFF. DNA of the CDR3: TGTGCCAGCTCACCATTGGGGGACGGGAGCACTGAAGCTTTCTTT.

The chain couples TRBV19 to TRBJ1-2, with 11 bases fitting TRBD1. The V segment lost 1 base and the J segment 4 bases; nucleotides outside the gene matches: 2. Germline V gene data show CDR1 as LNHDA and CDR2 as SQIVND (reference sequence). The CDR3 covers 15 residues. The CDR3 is CASSIAGTGGYGYTF. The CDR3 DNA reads TGTGCCAGTAGTATAGCCGGGACAGGGGGCTATGGCTACACCTTC.

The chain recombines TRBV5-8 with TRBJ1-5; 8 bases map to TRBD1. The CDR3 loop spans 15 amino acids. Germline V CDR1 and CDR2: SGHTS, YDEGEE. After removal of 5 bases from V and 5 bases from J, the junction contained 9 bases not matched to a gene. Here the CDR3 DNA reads TGTGCCAGCAGTCGGGACAGGATATACCATCAGCCCCAGCATTTT. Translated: CASSRDRIYHQPQHF. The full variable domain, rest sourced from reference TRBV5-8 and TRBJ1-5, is EAGVTQSPTHLIKTRGQQATLRCSPISGHTSVYWYQQALGLGLQFLLWYDEGEERNRGNFPPRFSGRQFPNYSSELNVNALELEDSALYLCASSRDRIYHQPQHFGDGTRLSIL.

The CDR3 loop reads CASSPLGRGTEAFF. The CDR3 DNA reads TGCGCCAGCAGTCCCCTAGGTCGGGGGACTGAAGCTTTCTTT. The V call is TRBV10-1, the J call TRBJ1-1; tentatively, D is TRBD1 (5 bases). Trimming pared 5 bases from V and 5 bases from J, leaving 15 bases between. Germline V gives CDR1 WNHNN, CDR2 SYGVQD (reference sequence). There are 14 residues in the CDR3.

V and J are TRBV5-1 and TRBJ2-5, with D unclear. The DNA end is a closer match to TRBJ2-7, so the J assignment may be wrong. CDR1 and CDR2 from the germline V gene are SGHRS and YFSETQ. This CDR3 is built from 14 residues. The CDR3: CASSLNSNDYEQYF. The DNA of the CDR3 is TGCGCCAGCAGCTTGAACAGTAACGACTACGAGCAGTACTTC.

For the CDR3, the DNA is TGTGCCAGCAGCGTTCAGGGATCGAACACTGAAGCTTTCTTT. It is translated as CASSVQGSNTEAFF. V usage is TRBV5-4 and J usage is TRBJ1-1; perhaps TRBD1 as D (5 bases). The CDR3 runs to 14 residues. The germline V gene encodes CDR1 SGHNT and CDR2 YYREEE (reference sequence). The V and J ends lost 4 bases and 1 base respectively, with 11 bases between them.

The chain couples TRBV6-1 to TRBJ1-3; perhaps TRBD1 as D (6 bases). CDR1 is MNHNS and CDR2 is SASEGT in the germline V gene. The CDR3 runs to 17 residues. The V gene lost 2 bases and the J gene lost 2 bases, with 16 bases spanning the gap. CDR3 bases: TGTGCCAGCAGTGAATCCCTAGGGGGTAGGGCTGGAAACACCATATATTTT. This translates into CASSESLGGRAGNTIYF.

The CDR3 loop reads CASSYSGGYEFF. CDR3 DNA: TGTGCCAGCAGTTACTCGGGGGGGTACGAGTTCTTC. V usage is TRBV6-5 and J usage is TRBJ2-1, with TRBD2 matching over 7 bases. The CDR3 contains 12 residues. V lost 0 bases and J lost 14; bases outside the gene matches: 4. The germline V gene encodes CDR1 MNHEY and CDR2 SVGAGI.

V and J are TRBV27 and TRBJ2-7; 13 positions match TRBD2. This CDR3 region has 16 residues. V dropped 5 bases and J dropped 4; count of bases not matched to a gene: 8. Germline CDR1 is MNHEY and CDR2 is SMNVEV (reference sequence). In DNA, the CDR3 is TGTGCCAGCAGTCATACTAGCGGGAGGGCCTTGTACGAGCAGTACTTC. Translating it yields CASSHTSGRALYEQYF.

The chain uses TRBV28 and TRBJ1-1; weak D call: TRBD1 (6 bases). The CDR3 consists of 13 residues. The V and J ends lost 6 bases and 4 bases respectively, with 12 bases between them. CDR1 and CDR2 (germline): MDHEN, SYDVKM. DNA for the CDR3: TGTGCCAGCAGGGCGGGGGGCGTCACTGAAGCTTTCTTT. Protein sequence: CASRAGGVTEAFF.

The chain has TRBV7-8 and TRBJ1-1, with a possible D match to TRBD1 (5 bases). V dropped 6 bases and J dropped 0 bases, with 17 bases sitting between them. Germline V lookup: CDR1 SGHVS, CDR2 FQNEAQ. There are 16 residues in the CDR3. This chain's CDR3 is CASSRDSNPMNTEAFF. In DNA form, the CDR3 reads TGTGCCAGCAGTAGGGACTCCAACCCTATGAACACTGAAGCTTTCTTT.

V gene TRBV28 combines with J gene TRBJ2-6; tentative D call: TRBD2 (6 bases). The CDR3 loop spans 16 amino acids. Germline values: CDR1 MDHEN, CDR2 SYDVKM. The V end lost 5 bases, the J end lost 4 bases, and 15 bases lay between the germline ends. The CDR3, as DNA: TGTGCCAGCAGTACCGGGGGTCTTCTGGGGGCCAACGTCCTGACTTTC. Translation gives CASSTGGLLGANVLTF.

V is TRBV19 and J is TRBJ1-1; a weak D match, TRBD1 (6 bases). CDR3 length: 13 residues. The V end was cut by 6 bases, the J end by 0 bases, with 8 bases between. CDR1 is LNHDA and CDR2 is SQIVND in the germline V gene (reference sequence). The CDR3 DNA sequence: TGTGCCAGTAGGGACAGCTTGAACACTGAAGCTTTCTTT. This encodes CASRDSLNTEAFF.

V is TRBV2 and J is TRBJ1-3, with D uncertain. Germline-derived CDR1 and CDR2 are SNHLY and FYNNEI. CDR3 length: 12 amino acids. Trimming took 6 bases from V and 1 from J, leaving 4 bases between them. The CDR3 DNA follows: TGTGCCAGCAGGAGTTCTGGAAACACCATATATTTT. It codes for CASRSSGNTIYF.

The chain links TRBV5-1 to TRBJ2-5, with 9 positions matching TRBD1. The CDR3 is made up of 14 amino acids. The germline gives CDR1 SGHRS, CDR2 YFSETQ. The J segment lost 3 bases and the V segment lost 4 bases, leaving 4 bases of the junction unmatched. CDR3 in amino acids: CASSEGQGEETQYF. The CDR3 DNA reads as TGCGCCAGCAGCGAGGGACAGGGTGAAGAGACCCAGTACTTC.

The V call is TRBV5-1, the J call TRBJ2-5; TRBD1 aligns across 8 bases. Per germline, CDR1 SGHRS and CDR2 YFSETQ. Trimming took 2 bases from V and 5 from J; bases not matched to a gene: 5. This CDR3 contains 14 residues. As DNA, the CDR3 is TGCGCCAGCAGCTTAGGGACAGGAGGTGAGACCCAGTACTTC. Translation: CASSLGTGGETQYF.

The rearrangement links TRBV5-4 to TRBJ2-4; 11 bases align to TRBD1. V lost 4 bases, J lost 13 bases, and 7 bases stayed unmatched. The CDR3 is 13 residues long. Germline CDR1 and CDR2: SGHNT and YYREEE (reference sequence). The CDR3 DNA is TGTGCCAGCAGCGGAGGACAGGGGGCGAAACAGTACTTC. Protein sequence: CASSGGQGAKQYF.